This T cell receptor (beta chain) was recovered during a study of T-cell reconstitution after alpha-beta-depleted transplantation in children. It was with unique molecular identifiers that the TCRbeta library was prepared. TCRdb redid the calling of the PCR reads with MiXCR, one entry per CDR3 protein. The table shows around 230,000 distinct CDR3 sequences, with over 15% occurring only once. This clonotype was detected a few times. Germline loops: CDR1 MNHNS, CDR2 SASEGT. V was pared by 3 bases and J by 10 bases, with 5 bases of the junction left unmatched. The CDR3 covers 12 residues. The sequencing here drew on PBMCs, mostly from graft donor cells, taken 360 days after TCRalphabeta/CD19-depleted stem cell transplant. This TCR was recovered from a male patient between 2 and 15 years old who had a stem cell transplant for acute lymphoblastic leukemia, so the T cells may come from the graft donor. This chain connects TRBV6-1 to TRBJ1-2; TRBD1 aligns across 7 bases. The chain's CDR3 is CASSETGYAYTF. CDR3 in DNA: TGTGCCAGCAGTGAGACAGGGTACGCCTACACCTTC.